The TCR beta chain under discussion was sequenced for a study of shared clonotypes between healthy human individuals. Germline values: CDR1 MNHEY, CDR2 SVGAGI. The CDR3 is 14 amino acids. V lost 0 bases, J lost 6 bases, and 11 bases lay in between. Study findings and constraints: A generally larger estimated richness was seen in naive subsets than in memory subsets. The small donor group covered limited genetic and exposure diversity.

Clones were read by immunoSEQ multiplex PCR, and TCRdb kept only the in-frame ones, dropping some. The repertoire has 2 million to 2.5 million clones, approximately 93% of them found once; the top ten carry about 0.39%. Details on this clone: Its target is unknown.

The gene calls are TRBV6-5 and TRBJ1-2; D unclear. The TCR originated in a man aged 18 to 35 in good health. Some clones in this sample may be carry-over from other donors' samples. The sequencing input was naive CD4+ T cells from PBMCs. Subset reported: CD45RA+ positively selected. The CDR3 DNA is TGTGCCAGCAGTTACTCATACGACGGACATGGCTACACCTTC. This codes for CASSYSYDGHGYTF.